The rows below give T cell receptor beta chains drawn from one sample of a study of T-cell memory formation after mild COVID-19. TCRdb reanalysed the 5' RACE reads using MiXCR and keeps one entry per CDR3 protein. The top ten hold around 13% of the sample, which has roughly 480,000 distinct CDR3 sequences, roughly 25% seen once. The source material was PBMCs or a T cell subset sorted from them (not recorded which). These receptors all stem from an adult woman who had mild COVID-19 (a few samples of this study predate the infection). Cell type and time point are not known. The CDR3 runs from the conserved cysteine through the conserved F or W. The D gene is left open where the match is weak. Expanded clones get a size class; other rows say once, few or many, or leave the size out.

j_call v_call clone_size d_call cdr3_nt cdr3_aa
TRBJ1-1 TRBV19 NA NA TGTGCCAGTAGTATAGATTACAGCTTTAACACTGAAGCTTTCTTT CASSIDYSFNTEAFF
TRBJ2-7 TRBV3-1 NA NA TGTGCCAGCAGCCAAGTCGTTAGCTTAACCTACGAGCAGTACTTC CASSQVVSLTYEQYF
TRBJ1-2 TRBV5-6 NA NA TGTGCCAGCAGTTTATATCGGGTGGCTAACTATGGCTACACCTTC CASSLYRVANYGYTF
TRBJ2-6 TRBV24-1 NA NA TGTGCCACCAGTGACCCCAGCGTACTAGGGGCCAACGTCCTGACTTTC CATSDPSVLGANVLTF
TRBJ2-1 TRBV6-5 NA TRBD2 TGTGCCAGCAGTTACAGCGGGATCACCTACAATGAGCAGTTCTTC CASSYSGITYNEQFF
TRBJ2-7 TRBV4-2 NA NA TGTGCCAGCAGCCAAGACCCGAATACAGGGCCCTACGAGCAGTACTTC CASSQDPNTGPYEQYF
TRBJ2-5 TRBV7-9 few TRBD2 TGTGCCAGCAGCCTCCTAGCGGGGGGGCCCCCCCAAGAGACCCAGTACTTC CASSLLAGGPPQETQYF
TRBJ2-5 TRBV15 few NA TGTGCCACCAGCAGAGTTGGTTTTCAAGAGACCCAGTACTTC CATSRVGFQETQYF
TRBJ2-5 TRBV19 once NA TGTGCCAGTAGTGAGAGGGTCAGAGAGACCCAGTACTTC CASSERVRETQYF
TRBJ2-1 TRBV7-9 few NA TGTGCCAGCAGCCGGGCCGACAATGAGCAGTTCTTC CASSRADNEQFF
TRBJ1-6 TRBV5-6 NA NA TGTGCCAGCAGAACGAAGGGGCATAATTCACCCCTCCACTTT CASRTKGHNSPLHF